A selection of T cell receptor beta chains follows, all from one sample in a study of blood T cell repertoires in COVID-19. TCRdb keeps only in-frame clones here, not all; method: immunoSEQ multiplex PCR. The sample carries under 150,000 clones, 85% to 90% recorded once. Sequencing used peripheral blood. These receptors all come from a man aged 45 to 65 with active or convalescent COVID-19. Both conserved end residues are part of each CDR3. The D gene is left open where the match is weak. Size tells how often a clone was seen (once, few, many) or the class of an expanded clone, and some rows leave it out.

clone_size | d_call | j_call | v_call | cdr3_aa | cdr3_nt
. | TRBD1 | TRBJ2-7 | TRBV19 | CASSIGGQGSYEQYF | TGTGCCAGTAGTATAGGGGGACAGGGTTCCTACGAGCAGTACTTC
. | . | TRBJ2-7 | TRBV19 | CASSIAGSGTYEQYF | TGTGCCAGTAGTATTGCTGGGTCCGGGACCTACGAGCAGTACTTC
once | TRBD1 | TRBJ1-1 | TRBV20-1 | CSASQQDRAFF | TGCAGTGCTAGTCAACAGGACAGGGCTTTCTTT
once | . | TRBJ2-3 | TRBV12-5 | CASGSDGGTTSQIKPDTQYF | TGTGCTAGTGGTTCCGACGGGGGGACAACAAGCCAGATTAAGCCAGATACGCAGTATTTT
. | . | TRBJ1-3 | TRBV11-3 | CASSSEGVGTTRLSGNTIYF | TGTGCCAGCAGCTCCGAGGGGGTTGGAACAACCCGCCTCTCTGGAAACACCATATATTTT
. | TRBD2 | TRBJ2-1 | TRBV7-2 | CASSSILAGGLHEQFF | TGTGCCAGCAGCTCGATACTAGCGGGGGGGCTCCATGAGCAGTTCTTC
. | . | TRBJ1-3 | TRBV20-1 | CSASGVRAEGNTIYF | TGCAGTGCTAGTGGTGTCAGGGCAGAAGGAAACACCATATATTTT
. | TRBD2 | TRBJ2-2 | TRBV30 | CAWSPRGRTGELFF | TGTGCCTGGAGTCCGCGGGGGAGGACCGGGGAGCTGTTTTTT
. | TRBD2 | TRBJ2-1 | TRBV9 | CASSEGTSGGADNEQFF | TGTGCCAGCAGCGAGGGGACTAGCGGGGGGGCGGACAATGAGCAGTTCTTC
. | TRBD2 | TRBJ2-1 | TRBV9 | CASSTTGTSYNEQFF | TGTGCCAGCAGCACCACCGGGACTAGCTACAATGAGCAGTTCTTC
. | TRBD1 | TRBJ1-2 | TRBV19 | CATLPGQVGGYTF | TGTGCCACTCTGCCCGGACAGGTTGGCGGCTACACCTTC
once | . | TRBJ2-5 | TRBV18 | CASSPVNDRRETQYF | TGTGCCAGCTCACCAGTTAACGATAGGAGAGAGACCCAGTACTTC
. | . | TRBJ1-2 | TRBV3-1/TRBV3-2 | CASSQDLDTGTYGYTF | TGTGCCAGCAGCCAAGACCTCGACACGGGAACGTATGGCTACACCTTC
. | . | TRBJ2-2 | TRBV2 | CASSGTRTGELFF | TGTGCCAGCAGTGGGACAAGAACCGGGGAGCTGTTTTTT
. | TRBD1 | TRBJ2-1 | TRBV29-1 | CSVRRGTGTNEQFF | TGCAGCGTTCGGCGCGGGACAGGGACCAATGAGCAGTTCTTC
few | TRBD2 | TRBJ2-7 | TRBV5-1 | CASSLVTAGGPHEQYF | TGCGCCAGCAGCTTGGTTACGGCGGGAGGGCCCCACGAGCAGTACTTC
. | . | TRBJ2-1 | TRBV11-2 | CASRAVGRQFF | TGTGCCAGCAGGGCGGTAGGGAGGCAGTTCTTC
. | . | TRBJ1-1 | TRBV29-1 | CSAATGSAEAFF | TGCAGCGCCGCAACGGGATCTGCTGAAGCTTTCTTT
. | . | TRBJ2-7 | TRBV4-3 | CASSPRTGSSYEQYF | TGCGCCAGCAGCCCCAGGACGGGAAGCTCCTACGAGCAGTACTTC
. | . | TRBJ2-3 | TRBV6-2/TRBV6-3 | CASSYNELILPQGDTQYF | TGTGCCAGCAGTTACAATGAACTAATTTTACCGCAGGGTGATACGCAGTATTTT
. | TRBD1 | TRBJ2-3 | TRBV6-2/TRBV6-3 | CASSYSRDRGDTQYF | TGTGCCAGCAGTTACTCCCGGGACAGGGGAGATACGCAGTATTTT
. | TRBD1 | TRBJ2-6 | TRBV5-4 | CASSLFRDRVSSGANVLTF | TGTGCCAGCAGCTTGTTCCGGGACAGGGTTAGCTCTGGGGCCAACGTCCTGACTTTC
. | . | TRBJ2-1 | TRBV29-1 | CSVDNFGSGNNEQFF | TGCAGCGTTGATAATTTCGGGAGTGGGAACAATGAGCAGTTCTTC
. | TRBD2 | TRBJ2-3 | TRBV11-3 | CASSLDPPGTSGRMDTQYF | TGTGCCAGCAGCTTAGATCCCCCAGGGACTAGCGGGAGGATGGATACGCAGTATTTT
. | TRBD1 | TRBJ1-1 | TRBV5-4 | CASSLTGTTEAFF | TGTGCCAGCAGCCTGACAGGGACCACTGAAGCTTTCTTT
. | . | TRBJ2-5 | TRBV30 | CAWSAGRRGETQYF | TGTGCCTGGAGTGCCGGGCGGCGGGGAGAGACCCAGTACTTC
. | . | TRBJ1-4 | TRBV27 | CASRAMGAGNEKLFF | TGTGCCAGCAGAGCGATGGGCGCAGGGAATGAAAAACTGTTTTTT
. | . | TRBJ2-7 | TRBV7-2 | CASSLVRGEYEQYF | TGTGCCAGCAGCTTAGTGCGGGGCGAATACGAGCAGTACTTC
few | TRBD2 | TRBJ2-1 | TRBV7-9 | CASSPSGSSYNEQFF | TGTGCCAGCAGCCCTAGCGGGAGCTCCTACAATGAGCAGTTCTTC
once | TRBD2 | TRBJ2-7 | TRBV4-3 | CASSQSGGSYEQYF | TGCGCCAGCAGCCAGAGCGGGGGCTCCTACGAGCAGTACTTC
. | TRBD1 | TRBJ1-4 | TRBV5-6 | CASSPSDRDNEKLFF | TGTGCCAGCAGCCCTTCGGACAGGGATAATGAAAAACTGTTTTTT
. | . | TRBJ2-2 | TRBV29-1 | CSVAGIRYTGELFF | TGCAGCGTTGCAGGGATTCGATACACCGGGGAGCTGTTTTTT
. | . | TRBJ2-3 | TRBV24-1 | CATSDERVLSLNF | TGTGCCACCAGTGATGAGCGGGTATTATCGCTGAATTTT
. | TRBD1 | TRBJ2-5 | TRBV27 | CASPWDSQETQYF | TGTGCCAGCCCCTGGGACAGCCAAGAGACCCAGTACTTC
few | . | TRBJ1-1 | TRBV12-5 | CASGFRQDTEAFF | TGTGCTAGTGGTTTCAGACAGGACACTGAAGCTTTCTTT
. | TRBD1 | TRBJ2-6 | TRBV6-4 | CARQPGTGFTGANVLTF | TGTGCCAGACAGCCCGGGACAGGGTTCACTGGGGCCAACGTCCTGACTTTC
. | . | TRBJ1-2 | TRBV11-2 | CASRYAGGNYGYTF | TGTGCCAGCCGCTACGCGGGGGGTAACTATGGCTACACCTTC
. | TRBD1 | TRBJ1-5 | TRBV24-1 | CATSPGQGASNQPQHF | TGTGCCACCAGCCCGGGACAGGGGGCGAGCAATCAGCCCCAGCATTTT
. | TRBD1 | TRBJ2-7 | TRBV19 | CASKDRQGRNEQYF | TGTGCCAGTAAAGACAGACAGGGGCGGAACGAGCAGTACTTC
. | . | TRBJ1-5 | TRBV18 | CASSSTGTRYQPQHF | TGTGCCAGCTCGTCAACCGGGACACGTTATCAGCCCCAGCATTTT
. | TRBD2 | TRBJ2-1 | TRBV11-2 | CASSLAGTSGHEQFF | TGTGCCAGCAGCTTAGCCGGGACTAGCGGGCATGAGCAGTTCTTC
. | . | TRBJ1-6 | TRBV4-2 | CASSQEAGGPSGSPLHF | TGTGCCAGCAGCCAAGAAGCAGGAGGCCCATCAGGATCACCCCTCCACTTT
. | TRBD2 | TRBJ2-3 | TRBV4-1 | CASSPGPLAGSDTQYF | TGCGCCAGCAGCCCCGGGCCACTAGCGGGGTCAGATACGCAGTATTTT
once | TRBD2 | TRBJ2-7 | TRBV7-2 | CASSLAFSGGYEQYF | TGTGCCAGCAGCTTAGCCTTTAGCGGGGGTTACGAGCAGTACTTC
. | TRBD1 | TRBJ2-1 | TRBV19 | CASLPGQGPSYNEQFF | TGTGCCAGCTTACCGGGACAGGGGCCTTCCTACAATGAGCAGTTCTTC
. | TRBD1 | TRBJ1-1 | TRBV6-2/TRBV6-3 | CASSHRGLNRLNTEAFF | TGTGCCAGCAGTCACAGGGGACTCAATCGATTGAACACTGAAGCTTTCTTT
. | . | TRBJ2-5 | TRBV5-4 | CASSSEGATEETQYF | TGTGCCAGCAGCTCGGAAGGGGCAACCGAAGAGACCCAGTACTTC
. | TRBD2 | TRBJ2-3 | TRBV6-5 | CASKIAGADTQYF | TGTGCCAGCAAGATAGCGGGGGCCGATACGCAGTATTTT
. | . | TRBJ1-4 | TRBV11-2 | CASSISTTNEKLFF | TGTGCCAGCAGCATCAGTACAACTAATGAAAAACTGTTTTTT
. | TRBD1 | TRBJ1-6 | TRBV9 | CASSVRADRGNSPLHF | TGTGCCAGCAGCGTAAGGGCCGACAGGGGAAATTCACCCCTCCACTTT
. | . | TRBJ1-1 | TRBV24-1 | CATSEPTENTEAFF | TGTGCCACCAGTGAACCGACAGAGAACACTGAAGCTTTCTTT
. | TRBD1 | TRBJ2-4 | TRBV9 | CASSVGPQGANIQYF | TGTGCCAGCAGCGTAGGGCCCCAGGGGGCAAACATTCAGTACTTC
. | . | TRBJ1-5 | TRBV20-1 | CSASGQSNQPQHF | TGCAGTGCTAGTGGACAGAGCAATCAGCCCCAGCATTTT
. | . | TRBJ2-7 | TRBV10-3 | CATRGDYEQYF | TGTGCCACCCGCGGGGACTACGAGCAGTACTTC
. | . | TRBJ2-5 | TRBV4-1 | CASSQVSVQETQYF | TGCGCCAGCAGCCAAGTGAGTGTCCAAGAGACCCAGTACTTC
. | . | TRBJ2-7 | TRBV30 | CAWTPRGTDFSYEQYF | TGTGCCTGGACCCCCCGGGGGACAGATTTTTCCTACGAGCAGTACTTC
. | . | TRBJ2-2 | TRBV27 | CASRRSGSAGELFF | TGTGCCAGCAGACGATCAGGGTCCGCCGGGGAGCTGTTTTTT